In this sample, the clone carrying this T cell receptor (beta chain) turned up a few times. Amplification used 60 Vbeta primers and 13 Jbeta primers. Data came from immunoSEQ multiplex PCR; TCRdb stores just in-frame clones and leaves some out. In the table there are 100,000 to 150,000 clones, 17% of which are singletons. The CDR3 length is 13 residues. The trim removed 2 bases at V and 5 bases at J, leaving 3 bases unmatched. Germline V lookup: CDR1 SGHDT, CDR2 YYEEEE. The data are from a study of cytomegalovirus exposure and HLA in healthy donors. This receptor was identified in a female donor in good health and CMV-seropositive. Sequencing input: PBMCs. This rearrangement joins TRBV5-6 to TRBJ2-7; TRBD1 matches 8 bases. CDR3 amino acids: CASSFDRGNEQYF. CDR3 nucleotide sequence: TGTGCCAGCAGCTTTGACAGGGGCAACGAGCAGTACTTC.